A selection of T cell receptor beta chains follows, all from one sample in a study of PD-L1 blockade in urothelial cancer. TCRdb's copy holds only in-frame clones and misses some; the assay was immunoSEQ multiplex PCR. The table lists approximately 90,000 clones, over 65% of them singletons. The sample was PBMCs, taken around atezolizumab (anti-PD-L1) treatment. The receptors stem from a man between 60 and 75 years old with urothelial cancer. CDR3s include the opening cysteine and the closing phenylalanine or tryptophan. Fields, in order: J gene, V gene, CDR3 protein.

TRBJ1-2	TRBV4-3	CASSQEPPGGANYGYTF
TRBJ1-5	TRBV2	CASRGGMNQPQHF
TRBJ1-1	TRBV2	CASSEAQGWTEAFF
TRBJ1-1	TRBV7-9	CASSLTGQAFF
TRBJ1-5	TRBV29-1	CSVSVGGNQPQHF
TRBJ1-1	TRBV4-2	CASSQDRRGGSTEAFF
TRBJ2-7	TRBV7-2	CASSLARGNEQYF
TRBJ1-5	TRBV4-3	CASSQVGGGQPQHF
TRBJ1-3	TRBV11-3	CASSPGTGVPGNTIYF
TRBJ1-5	TRBV10-2	CASSAGEGNQPQHF